This section outlines one T cell receptor (beta chain) sequence together with its context. Its antigen is currently unknown. Trimming removed 0 bases from V and 5 bases from J; junction bases left unmatched: 6. Germline CDR1 is SGHRS and CDR2 is YFSETQ. The CDR3 runs 15 residues. This sample is drawn from a study of shared clonotypes between healthy human individuals. Study findings and constraints: The naive CD4 repertoires of several donors were compared, and approximately 5.3% of clonotypes were shared. Rarefaction analysis demonstrated incomplete sorted-subset sequencing notwithstanding large depth.

Libraries were prepared by immunoSEQ multiplex PCR; TCRdb keeps only in-frame clonotypes and omits some of them. The data show 150,000 to 200,000 clones, over 50% seen once. This TCR derives from a man between 25 and 39 years old in good health. The genes are TRBV5-1 and TRBJ2-5; 8 nucleotides agree with TRBD1. The sequencing sample was made of memory CD4+ T cells sorted from blood. The subset here: CD45RA-negative fraction. CDR3 residues: CASSLGAGGRETQYF. As DNA, the CDR3 is TGCGCCAGCAGCTTGGGGGCAGGGGGCAGGGAGACCCAGTACTTC.